This T cell receptor beta chain was retrieved from a study of technical replicates of blood from a handful of donors. This CDR3 region has 11 residues. With 6 bases removed from V and 4 bases from J, the gap between germline ends came to 8 bases. Germline CDR1 reads DFQATT; CDR2 reads SNEGSKA (reference sequence). Libraries were prepared by immunoSEQ multiplex PCR; TCRdb keeps only in-frame clonotypes and omits some of them. The data show 55,000 to 80,000 clones, 95% to 98% seen once. The sequence derives from a human donor in good health. Material for sequencing was T cells isolated from PBMCs. The genes are TRBV20-1 and TRBJ2-3; D possibly corresponds to TRBD2 (5 bases). CDR3 protein: CSAFGADTQYF. CDR3 bases: TGCAGTGCGTTCGGGGCAGATACGCAGTATTTT.